Each of the 21 T cell receptor beta chains below was sequenced from the same sample in a study of cytomegalovirus exposure and HLA in healthy donors (dated by TCRdb to about 2017). The library was generated by the immunoSEQ multiplex PCR assay. A mixture of 60 forward primers for TCR Vbeta segments and 13 reverse primers for TCR Jbeta segments was used in the multiplex PCR. TCRdb took over this immuneACCESS table, retaining in-frame rearrangements with V and J assigned. Such tables are incomplete; in checked studies, under half of the missing clones stem from an unresolved V gene, and the remainder is unexplained. The sample has over 95,000 clones on record, 74% of them singletons. More than 2% of the sample is in the top ten clones. Sequencing input: PBMCs. The origin of the receptors is a human donor in good health.

The chain has TRBV5-5 and TRBJ1-3; 7 positions match TRBD1. Trimming cost V 4 bases and J 4 bases; bases outside gene matches: 8. This CDR3 has 15 amino acids. The germline gives CDR1 SGHKS, CDR2 YYEKEE (reference sequence). The CDR3 loop is CASSPGQVDGNTIYF. In DNA form, the CDR3 reads TGTGCCAGCAGCCCCGGACAGGTCGACGGAAACACCATATATTTT.

The chain joins TRBV18 to TRBJ2-1; 11 bases fit TRBD2. The germline V gene encodes CDR1 KGHSH and CDR2 LQKENI. The CDR3 covers 17 residues. V shed 3 bases, J shed 8 bases, and the junction held 12 bases outside the gene matches. The DNA of the CDR3 is TGTGCCAGCTCACCCAGATTACTAGCGGGAGTAGCTCATGAGCAGTTCTTC. Its translation is CASSPRLLAGVAHEQFF.

This clone has just a few counts. The chain carries TRBV28 and TRBJ1-6; 8 positions match TRBD1. V lost 4 bases, J lost 7 bases, and 9 bases stayed unmatched. From germline, CDR1 is MDHEN and CDR2 SYDVKM. CDR3 size: 16 residues. CDR3 region: CASSSYRGLKNSPLHF. Here the CDR3 DNA reads TGTGCCAGCAGTTCGTACAGGGGGTTGAAAAATTCACCCCTCCACTTT.

This chain uses TRBV7-3 with TRBJ2-7; 10 bases line up with TRBD1. Germline V CDR1 and CDR2: SGHTA, FQGTGA. CDR3 length: 15 residues. The ends lost 4 bases at V and 4 bases at J; junction bases unmatched: 7. In nucleotides, the CDR3 is TGTGCCAGCAGCTCCGCCGGGACAGGGGTGTACGAGCAGTACTTC. This gives the protein CASSSAGTGVYEQYF.

The genes are TRBV7-8 and TRBJ2-7; possibly TRBD2 for D (6 bases). Trimming stripped 6 bases from V and 8 bases from J, with 26 bases between. CDR1 is SGHVS, CDR2 FQNEAQ, per germline. CDR3 size: 16 residues. CDR3 in DNA: TGTGCCAGCAGTCCACACGGGACCGGCCGTCGGGAGAAGCAGTACTTC. Amino acid sequence: CASSPHGTGRREKQYF.

The chain couples TRBV6-6 to TRBJ2-7; perhaps TRBD1 as D (5 bases). The V gene's germline CDR1 is MNHNY and CDR2 SVGAGI (reference sequence). V lost 8 bases and J 2 bases, leaving 16 bases between the germline ends. The CDR3 sequence is 14 residues long. In nucleotides, the CDR3 is TGTGCCAGCCGGCGGACACCAGATGCCTACGAGCAGTACTTC. It specifies CASRRTPDAYEQYF.

This chain connects TRBV7-2 to TRBJ2-6; maybe TRBD2 (7 bases). V was clipped by 6 bases and J by 1 base, with 19 bases between them. Germline CDR1 reads SGHTA; CDR2 reads FQGNSA. This CDR3 is built from 18 residues. For the CDR3, the DNA is TGTGCCAGCAGAAGAACGTCGGGGGGCAAGTCTGGGGCCAACGTCCTGACTTTC. The encoded protein is CASRRTSGGKSGANVLTF.

This chain links TRBV29-1 with TRBJ1-1; possibly TRBD1 for D (5 bases). The CDR3 extends over 13 amino acids. The germline gives CDR1 SQVTM, CDR2 ANQGSEA. Trimming pared 7 bases from V and 1 base from J, leaving 13 bases between. The CDR3 loop is CSGVEGRNTEAFF. In DNA, the CDR3 is TGCAGCGGCGTGGAGGGGAGGAACACTGAAGCTTTCTTT.

The rearrangement joins TRBV28 to TRBJ1-5; TRBD1 aligns across 9 bases. The V gene's germline CDR1 is MDHEN and CDR2 SYDVKM. Germline trimming cut 5 bases from V and 6 bases from J; bases unmatched to any gene: 5. There are 14 residues in the CDR3. CDR3 in amino acids: CASSADRGGQPQHF. As DNA, the CDR3 is TGTGCCAGCAGTGCCGACAGGGGGGGTCAGCCCCAGCATTTT.

This clone was seen a single time. The chain combines TRBV28 with TRBJ2-5, with TRBD1 matching 8 bases. J was trimmed by 5 bases and V by 6 bases; bases with no gene match: 8. The CDR3 is made up of 14 amino acids. Per the germline V gene, CDR1 is MDHEN and CDR2 is SYDVKM. The CDR3 sequence is CASRKDRVGETQYF. The CDR3 bases are TGTGCCAGCAGAAAGGACAGGGTGGGGGAGACCCAGTACTTC.

This chain links TRBV6-5 with TRBJ2-7; D unresolved. Germline CDR1 MNHEY, CDR2 SVGAGI. The length of the CDR3 is 13 residues. Trimming removed 2 bases at V and 2 bases at J, with 7 bases between. The CDR3 region has the DNA TGTGCCAGCAGTTACCGAGACACCTACGAGCAGTACTTC. Translation: CASSYRDTYEQYF.

V usage is TRBV28 and J usage is TRBJ2-4, with D perhaps TRBD1 (6 bases). The germline V gene has CDR1 MDHEN and CDR2 SYDVKM. Trimming cost V 5 bases and J 9 bases, with 14 bases left between them. This CDR3 spans 13 amino acids. The CDR3 nucleotides read TGTGCCAGCAGTCCCACCCAGGGGCCCATTCAGTACTTC. Translated: CASSPTQGPIQYF. Combining the CDR3 with reference TRBV28 and TRBJ2-4 gives the whole variable domain DVKVTQSSRYLVKRTGEKVFLECVQDMDHENMFWYRQDPGLGLRLIYFSYDVKMKEKGDIPEGYSVSREKKERFSLILESASTNQTSMYLCASSPTQGPIQYFGAGTRLSVL.

The J gene is TRBJ2-3, the V gene TRBV7-9; 9 bases align to TRBD2. This CDR3 is 17 amino acids long. Trimming removed 5 bases from V and 2 bases from J; junction bases left unmatched: 11. The V gene's germline CDR1 is SEHNR and CDR2 FQNEAQ (reference sequence). The CDR3: CASSPNLSGGNTDTQYF. CDR3 sequence (DNA): TGTGCCAGCAGCCCCAATTTGAGCGGGGGGAACACAGATACGCAGTATTTT.

The gene calls are TRBV5-1 and TRBJ2-5, with 7 bases identical to TRBD1. Germline assignment: CDR1 SGHRS and CDR2 YFSETQ. The length of the CDR3 is 14 residues. Germline trimming cut 3 bases from V and 1 base from J; bases unmatched to any gene: 3. CDR3 amino acids: CASSSGQTQETQYF. CDR3 sequence (DNA): TGCGCCAGCAGCTCGGGACAGACCCAAGAGACCCAGTACTTC.

The chain combines TRBV7-2 with TRBJ2-5, with 9 bases identical to TRBD1. Germline V gives CDR1 SGHTA, CDR2 FQGNSA. The CDR3 is made up of 19 amino acids. V shed 1 base, J shed 5 bases, and the junction held 17 bases outside the gene matches. This CDR3 reads CASSLDRTGEQSFRETQYF. CDR3 bases: TGTGCCAGCAGCTTAGACAGGACAGGGGAACAGTCTTTTAGGGAGACCCAGTACTTC.

The chain employs TRBV7-6 and TRBJ1-5, with D hard to call. The germline V and J ends were trimmed by 2 bases and 4 bases, with 6 bases remaining between them. The V gene's germline CDR1 is SGHVS and CDR2 FNYEAQ. This CDR3 spans 13 amino acids. DNA for the CDR3: TGTGCCAGCAGCTTAACCGGGAATCAGCCCCAGCATTTT. Its protein product is CASSLTGNQPQHF.

This clone was recorded once. V and J are TRBV2 and TRBJ2-1; 13 bases line up with TRBD2. This CDR3 has 16 residues. Germline assignment: CDR1 SNHLY and CDR2 FYNNEI. V dropped 5 bases and J dropped 7; count of bases not matched to a gene: 8. CDR3 nucleotide sequence: TGTGCCAGCAGTAAGGGAACTAGCGGGAGGGAGAATGAGCAGTTCTTC. It codes for CASSKGTSGRENEQFF.

Details on this clone: An end of the junction does not agree with germline; a read error may underlie this. The chain recombines TRBV5-4 with TRBJ2-3; a possible D gene is TRBD2 (5 bases). Germline CDR1 is SGHNT and CDR2 is YYREEE (reference sequence). CDR3 length equals 15 residues. DNA of the CDR3: TGTGCCAGCAGCTTGGGAGACCCTAGCACGGATACGCAGTATTTT. Protein sequence: CASSLGDPSTDTQYF.

The chain uses TRBV30 and TRBJ1-1; D unclear. The CDR3 runs 11 residues. Trimming shortened V by 1 base and J by 11 bases, and 11 bases separated the two germline ends. The germline V gene has CDR1 GTSNPN and CDR2 SVGIG (reference sequence). CDR3 region: CAWSGALRAFF. The DNA of the CDR3 is TGTGCCTGGAGTGGGGCCCTAAGGGCTTTCTTT.

The genes are TRBV5-4 and TRBJ2-1, with TRBD2 matching over 8 bases. The CDR3 length is 15 residues. The germline V gene encodes CDR1 SGHNT and CDR2 YYREEE (reference sequence). The ends lost 4 bases at V and 5 bases at J; junction bases unmatched: 8. The CDR3 loop reads CASSPSGSANNEQFF. The CDR3 nucleotides are TGTGCCAGCAGCCCCAGCGGGAGTGCGAACAATGAGCAGTTCTTC.

The chain has TRBV7-2 and TRBJ2-5; D not resolved. Trimming cost V 8 bases and J 1 base, with 17 bases left between them. Germline-derived CDR1 and CDR2 are SGHTA and FQGNSA. There are 15 residues in the CDR3. The CDR3 region is CASERSPAIQETQYF. In nucleotides, the CDR3 is TGTGCCAGCGAGAGGAGCCCAGCCATCCAAGAGACCCAGTACTTC.